This T cell receptor (beta chain) was recorded in a study of identical twins listed by TCRdb under 2016. Regarding the research as a whole: TCR alpha and beta repertoires from monozygotic twins, unrelated adults of various ages and cord blood were deep-sequenced to test whether fetal clonotypes persist. Replicate twin experiments were performed at different times using different library preparation protocols to rule out contamination.

Receptor libraries were prepared by 5' RACE. Sequencing used an Illumina HiSeq 2000. Template switching introduced a universal primer binding site; the final cDNA contained a unique molecular identifier, enabling accurate counting of TCR cDNA molecules. First-strand cDNA for TCR alpha and beta chains was synthesized from specific primers in the conserved constant-segment region. Each cDNA library was double barcoded, with a SMART-Mk sample barcode plus Illumina barcodes, to control for contamination. TruSeq adapter sequences along with Illumina sample barcodes were introduced in two successive PCR steps. Sequencing of the TCR alpha and beta cDNA libraries was done on the Illumina HiSeq platform using custom primers. As for the authors' bioinformatics: Unique molecular identifiers were extracted from raw reads with MiGEC, and CDR3 positions were determined with MiXCR. Recombination models were inferred per individual with the repgenHMM and IGoR tools using an EM algorithm. Shared clonotype analysis was performed with the tcR package in R, normalizing sharing by the product of cloneset sizes. To study raw recombination free of thymic and clonal selection effects, out-of-frame nonproductive sequences were analyzed. The public reads were quality trimmed at Q25 with fastp and then assembled into clones with MiXCR by TCRdb, keeping productive beta chains. Rows with one shared CDR3 protein collapse into an entry with the most common genes and DNA. None of the V and J calls come from the authors' own analysis; TCRdb made them. Across this sample there are roughly 630,000 distinct CDR3 sequences, with 7.1% seen only once. The top ten clones comprise about 1.5% of the sample.

Every donor was a healthy Caucasian. Three pairs of female monozygotic twins, all aged roughly 18 to 29 years, were included in the twin cohort. RNA for TCR libraries was isolated from peripheral blood mononuclear cells. This clonotype was detected a few times. No antigen is known for it. Base qualities are not at hand, and no much larger clone is one base apart. General findings and caveats noted by the study authors: Compared with coincidental sharing between unrelated individuals, out-of-frame TCR alpha sequences shared between twins showed an excess of sequences with low generation probability. In beta out-of-frame sequences, excess twin sharing was weaker, because having fewer shared sequences lowered the signal-to-noise ratio. Abundant cord blood beta clonotypes had fewer insertions, young adult naive repertoires showed a similar but weaker trend, and memory repertoires showed no such trend. Invariant T cells such as MAIT and iNKT could partly confound zero-insertion analyses, though diverse VJ usage argued against this for most clonotypes. In monozygotic twins, out-of-frame TCR alpha sharing was systematically underestimated by recombination models, although the models agreed with sharing between unrelated individuals. Because the same donors could not be followed over many years, the conclusions depended on cross-sectional statistical analysis.

Trimming takes 5 bases from V and 6 bases from J, and the germline ends sit 14 bases apart. The CDR3 sequence holds 13 residues, the cysteine and phenylalanine included. CDR3 DNA is the only sequence kept; it has 39 bases, read in frame from the first base. The germline V gene yields KGHSH for CDR1 and LQKENI for CDR2. A further study also used this sample, focusing on yellow fever vaccine responses in identical twins. From the second report: The authors reported that the T cell response to vaccination in identical twins appeared partly convergent and partly personalized. In identical twins, the study followed T cell clones that responded to the vaccine with precision.

The chain employs TRBV18 and TRBJ2-7; no D gene is confidently identified. The receptor was isolated from a young woman in good health. Material: PBMCs. In nucleotide form, the sequence is TGTGCCAGCTCAGGGTCCGTTTCGGGCGAGCAGTACTTC. Its protein reads: CASSGSVSGEQYF. The variable domain in full, with residues beyond the CDR3 obtained from the reference TRBV18 and TRBJ2-7 genes, is NAGVMQNPRHLVRRRGQEARLRCSPMKGHSHVYWYRQLPEEGLKFMVYLQKENIIDESGMPKERFSAEFPKEGPSILRIQQVVRGDSAAYFCASSGSVSGEQYFGPGTRLTVT.